A single sample is the source of the 21 T cell receptor beta chains below, sequenced in a study of shared clonotypes between healthy human individuals. Some clones are missing from TCRdb's copy, which holds only in-frame ones; the method was immunoSEQ multiplex PCR. The data contain some 2,500,000 clones, roughly 93% of them singletons. Sequencing was performed on naive CD4+ T cells from PBMCs. Stated subset: CD45RA+ positively selected. These TCRs come from a young man in good health. Some clones in this sample may be carry-over from other donors' samples.

This chain uses TRBV7-3 with TRBJ2-1, with 14 bases aligning to TRBD2. The CDR3 contains 16 residues. Germline CDR1 and CDR2: SGHTA and FQGTGA. V trimming: 5 bases; J trimming: 7 bases; junction bases outside the gene matches: 7. In nucleotides, the CDR3 is TGTGCCAGCAGCGCGAATCGACTAGCGGGAGGGAATGAGCAGTTCTTC. It is translated as CASSANRLAGGNEQFF.

The J gene is TRBJ2-7, the V gene TRBV28, with 7 bases fitting TRBD1. Per the germline V gene, CDR1 is MDHEN and CDR2 is SYDVKM. This CDR3 has 15 amino acids. Trimming at V came to 2 bases and at J to 2 bases, leaving 6 bases not matched to a gene. The CDR3 is CASSLVQGLPYEQYF. For the CDR3, the DNA is TGTGCCAGCAGTTTAGTACAGGGGCTACCCTACGAGCAGTACTTC.

The chain employs TRBV11-3 and TRBJ2-7, with no clear D. Germline V gene lookup returns CDR1 SGHNT and CDR2 YENEEA. CDR3 length: 14 residues. The V end lost 1 base, the J end lost 7 bases, and 14 bases lay between the germline ends. The CDR3 loop reads CASSLGHSLGEQYF. The DNA of the CDR3 is TGTGCCAGCAGCTTAGGACACTCGCTGGGAGAGCAGTACTTC.

Of note for this clone: One end of the junction is discordant with germline, which a read error may explain. This sequence joins TRBV2 and TRBJ2-7; 8 bases are a match to TRBD1. The CDR3 consists of 14 residues. Germline V lookup: CDR1 SNHLY, CDR2 FYNNEI. The CDR3 nucleotides are TGTGCCAGCAATGAACCGGGACAGGTGTCCGAGCAGTACTTC. It translates to CASNEPGQVSEQYF.

DNA for the CDR3: TGTGCCAGCAGCTTGGTACCGAGGGAGAGGTTTCAGCCCCAGCATTTT. Translating it yields CASSLVPRERFQPQHF. The chain joins TRBV5-6 to TRBJ1-5; no firm D call. Trimming removed 0 bases from V and 6 bases from J, with 16 bases in between. The CDR3 length is 16 residues. Germline V gene data show CDR1 as SGHDT and CDR2 as YYEEEE.

The V gene is TRBV6-1, the J gene TRBJ2-5; 10 bases are shared with TRBD1. Germline V CDR1 and CDR2: MNHNS, SASEGT. V lost 6 bases, J lost 4 bases, and 5 bases stayed unmatched. This CDR3 has 14 residues. DNA for the CDR3: TGTGCCAGCAGGACAGGGGGCGCGGGAGAGACCCAGTACTTC. Amino acids: CASRTGGAGETQYF.

The V gene is TRBV28, the J gene TRBJ2-1; possible D gene TRBD2, 5 bases. The ends were cut back, 5 bases at V and 6 bases at J, with 17 bases in the middle. In germline, CDR1 is MDHEN, CDR2 SYDVKM. CDR3 size: 15 residues. The CDR3 nucleotides are TGTGCCAGCAGTACCCGACCCCCTCGGGGCAATGAGCAGTTCTTC. Residues: CASSTRPPRGNEQFF.

The chain combines TRBV5-6 with TRBJ1-4; no firm D call. The V end lost 3 bases, the J end lost 7 bases, and 16 bases lay between the germline ends. The CDR3 extends over 15 amino acids. Looked up from germline, CDR1 is SGHDT and CDR2 is YYEEEE. The CDR3 nucleotides are TGTGCCAGCAGCTCAGGACCGTCTAGTGGTGAAAAACTGTTTTTT. Protein product: CASSSGPSSGEKLFF.

The sample holds one count of this clone. V usage is TRBV7-3 and J usage is TRBJ2-3; the D gene is possibly TRBD1 (6 bases). Per the germline V gene, CDR1 is SGHTA and CDR2 is FQGTGA. CDR3 length equals 14 residues. The V end lost 6 bases, the J end lost 2 bases, and 12 bases lay between the germline ends. The chain's CDR3 is CASSPTGHTDTQYF. DNA of the CDR3: TGTGCCAGCAGTCCCACAGGGCACACAGATACGCAGTATTTT.

V usage is TRBV18 and J usage is TRBJ2-2; TRBD2 matches at 7 bases. The V and J ends lost 1 base and 5 bases, in that order; junction bases with no gene match: 10. This CDR3 spans 17 amino acids. From germline, CDR1 is KGHSH and CDR2 LQKENI. Here the CDR3 DNA reads TGTGCCAGCTCACCACTCGTTCTTGGCGGGGGAACCGGGGAGCTGTTTTTT. The encoded protein is CASSPLVLGGGTGELFF.

The rearrangement links TRBV9 to TRBJ2-3, with D perhaps matching TRBD2 (5 bases). Germline CDR1 SGDLS, CDR2 YYNGEE. V gave up 4 bases and J gave up 8 bases, with 20 bases separating them. The CDR3 length is 15 residues. CDR3 nucleotide sequence: TGTGCCAGCAGCCCAGGAGGAGGAGCTTCGGGTACGCAGTATTTT. Residues: CASSPGGGASGTQYF.

V gene TRBV6-5 combines with J gene TRBJ2-5; D perhaps matches TRBD2 (6 bases). CDR1 and CDR2 from the germline V gene are MNHEY and SVGAGI. The CDR3 contains 13 residues. Trimming removed 6 bases from V and 4 bases from J, with 12 bases in between. This CDR3 is CASSGGARETQYF. For the CDR3, the DNA is TGTGCCAGCAGCGGAGGGGCGCGAGAGACCCAGTACTTC.

V usage is TRBV5-4 and J usage is TRBJ1-3, with D hard to call. V was cut by 4 bases and J by 4 bases, with 15 bases left in between. Germline assignment: CDR1 SGHNT and CDR2 YYREEE (reference sequence). There are 15 residues in the CDR3. For the CDR3, the DNA is TGTGCCAGCAGCCCCTCGACCGGTTTCGGAAACACCATATATTTT. This encodes CASSPSTGFGNTIYF.

This chain links TRBV18 with TRBJ2-7; D gene ambiguous. V was shortened by 1 base and J by 1 base, with 8 bases between the two germline ends. Per the germline V gene, CDR1 is KGHSH and CDR2 is LQKENI. The CDR3 is made up of 14 amino acids. This CDR3 reads CASSPHKGSYEQYF. The CDR3 DNA follows: TGTGCCAGCTCACCACATAAGGGATCCTACGAGCAGTACTTC.

The chain links TRBV10-2 to TRBJ1-2, with D possibly being TRBD1 (6 bases). The CDR3 spans 15 residues. Per germline, CDR1 WSHSY and CDR2 SAAADI. V lost 2 bases, J lost 5 bases, and 15 bases lay in between. The CDR3 DNA sequence: TGCGCCAGCAGTGAGAACAAGGGGGGTAGTTATGGCTACACCTTC. This codes for CASSENKGGSYGYTF.

The genes are TRBV7-2 and TRBJ2-1, with a weak D call TRBD2 (7 bases). The V end lost 1 base, the J end lost 4 bases, and 14 bases lay between the germline ends. The germline gives CDR1 SGHTA, CDR2 FQGNSA. This CDR3 contains 16 residues. CDR3 in DNA: TGTGCCAGCAGCTTAGGGTCCGGGGGGCTATACAATGAGCAGTTCTTC. This encodes CASSLGSGGLYNEQFF.

The V gene is TRBV6-4, the J gene TRBJ1-4, with TRBD1 as a possible D gene (5 bases). V shed 4 bases and J shed 0 bases, with 12 bases lying between them. The CDR3 contains 16 residues. Germline lookup yields CDR1 MRHNA and CDR2 SNTAGT. The DNA of the CDR3 is TGTGCCAGCAGTGGGGGGACTACTGCAACTAATGAAAAACTGTTTTTT. Translating gives CASSGGTTATNEKLFF.

The CDR3 DNA sequence: TGTGCCAGCAGAACCCTCCATGAAAGCTCCTACAATGAGCAGTTCTTC. It translates to CASRTLHESSYNEQFF. V is TRBV5-6 and J is TRBJ2-1; D gene ambiguous. This CDR3 comprises 16 residues. The V gene lost 5 bases and the J gene lost 0 bases, with 15 bases spanning the gap. CDR1 and CDR2 (germline): SGHDT, YYEEEE.

V and J are TRBV9 and TRBJ1-1; D not certain. V was cut by 3 bases and J by 1 base, with 7 bases left in between. The germline CDR1 and CDR2 sequences are SGDLS and YYNGEE. This CDR3 has 13 residues. Here the CDR3 DNA reads TGTGCCAGCAGCGGAGACGGGAACACTGAAGCTTTCTTT. Protein sequence: CASSGDGNTEAFF.

This chain connects TRBV6-5 to TRBJ1-3; D gene uncertain. The CDR3 totals 14 residues. Germline V gives CDR1 MNHEY, CDR2 SVGAGI. Trimming shortened V by 5 bases and J by 3 bases, and 11 bases separated the two germline ends. The CDR3 is CASSEDGVGNTIYF. The CDR3 DNA reads as TGTGCCAGCAGTGAAGACGGGGTTGGAAACACCATATATTTT.

V gene TRBV7-2 combines with J gene TRBJ2-1; 9 nucleotides agree with TRBD2. J gave up 6 bases and V 4 bases, and 13 bases lay outside the gene matches. The CDR3 is made up of 17 amino acids. Germline V lookup: CDR1 SGHTA, CDR2 FQGNSA. The chain's CDR3 is CASSSYMSGRRANEQFF. Written as DNA, the CDR3 is TGTGCCAGCAGCTCATATATGAGCGGGAGGAGGGCCAATGAGCAGTTCTTC. Full variable domain (outside the CDR3, taken from reference TRBV7-2 and TRBJ2-1): GAGVSQSPSNKVTEKGKDVELRCDPISGHTALYWYRQSLGQGLEFLIYFQGNSAPDKSGLPSDRFSAERTGGSVSTLTIQRTQQEDSAVYLCASSSYMSGRRANEQFFGPGTRLTVL.